This T cell receptor (beta chain) was identified in a study of human T cells and chemical hapten exposure (dated by TCRdb to the early 2020s). With respect to the entire study: For sensitization, 2% DPC in acetone was applied to a 2 cm by 2 cm area of upper inner arm skin. Peripheral blood TCR repertoire changes were tracked in vivo in alopecia patients during primary and secondary sensitization to the hapten diphenylcyclopropenone (DPC). The patient cohort, mostly female, included alopecia areata with under or over 50% scalp involvement, alopecia totalis and alopecia universalis. Throughout the approximately 26-week study period, patients were also given weekly therapeutic DPC doses on the scalp. Patch tests used Finn chambers with 0.01% DPC on the upper back, scored after 6 days by International Contact Dermatitis Research Group standards. Blood samples were taken from patients before sensitization (week 0) and then at 2, 6 and about 24 weeks after DPC sensitization. The libraries were sequenced as a pool, and the TCR yield per sample differed mostly because of small variations in library volumes within the pool. About 28 alopecia patients gave blood for TCR sequencing at one to four time points (pre-sensitization, 2, 6 and 24 weeks).

This clonotype was seen more than once but under ten times. The specificity of this receptor is unknown. No much larger clone is present one base from it, and per-base qualities are unavailable. This sample's time point label indicates: pre-sensitization, week 0. What the treatment or condition label conveys for this sample: therapeutic diphenylcyclopropenone sensitization with weekly scalp DPC. Blood at each patch-test visit was drawn before the patch test was applied. To be eligible, patients had to be aged 18 to 70, diagnosed with alopecia and judged suitable for DPC therapy, while pregnant patients were excluded. Total RNA was isolated from unfractionated whole blood collected in Tempus Blood RNA tubes. Library preparation was by RACE. The data were produced on a NextSeq 500. Library preparation attached unique molecular identifiers to individual cDNA molecules for quantitative, reproducible TCR counting. For every blood RNA sample, sequencing covered both the TCR alpha and TCR beta chains. Turning to the authors' computational methods: A median of about 87,000 TCRs per sample was observed, with a range of 23,224 to 690,600. V, J and CDR3 annotation of the TCR reads was performed with the Decombinator software suite. For the PS versus PT1 abundance plots, all samples were subsampled to the same number of TCRs (28,000). TCRs were defined as expanded if absent before sensitization and observed at least eight times at the 2-week time point. The raw public data were reprocessed by TCRdb itself: fastp quality trimming at Q25, MiXCR clonotype calling, in-frame beta chains only. For every CDR3 protein sequence, its rows merge into one entry that carries the most common genes and DNA. The V and J calls and clone size are TCRdb's, not the authors'. The sample table lists about 110,000 distinct CDR3 sequences, 9.5% to 15% of them with a count of one. More than 1.5% of the sample comes from the top ten.

The CDR3, from cysteine to phenylalanine, totals 13 residues. The entry retains the CDR3 DNA only, 39 bases that are in frame from base 1. Germline trimming amounts to 5 bases on V and 7 bases on J, with 4 as the count of junction bases outside the gene matches. CDR1 and CDR2 are read off the germline V gene as SGHRS and YFSETQ. On the study overall, not on this receptor specifically: A positive correlation was found between the number of PT1 expanded TCRs and patch test score, with significance reached at thresholds 8, 16 and 32 but not 4. Because all patients had alopecia, a presumed autoimmune disease, the immune response of the patients might differ from that of healthy individuals. DPC sensitization did not change the number of TCRs with a frequency above 1 in 1000, and there was no evidence of changes in global repertoire structure. After repeated subsampling, changes were observed in the strength of the expansion versus patch-test correlation and in the threshold at which the correlation became significant. Expanded TCRs formed significantly more large CDR3 similarity clusters than pre-sensitization or healthy control sets, consistent with antigen-driven responses.

The V and J segments used are TRBV5-1 and TRBJ2-2, with TRBD1 matching 8 junction bases. This clonotype was obtained from a woman in her 50s with alopecia areata. Some clones in this sample may be carry-over from other donors' samples. This sample comprised whole blood, obtained in connection with sensitization to the hapten diphenylcyclopropenone (DPC). The sequenced DNA is TGCGCCAGCAGGGACAGGGAAGTCGGGGAGCTGTTTTTT. Its product reads: CASRDREVGELFF.